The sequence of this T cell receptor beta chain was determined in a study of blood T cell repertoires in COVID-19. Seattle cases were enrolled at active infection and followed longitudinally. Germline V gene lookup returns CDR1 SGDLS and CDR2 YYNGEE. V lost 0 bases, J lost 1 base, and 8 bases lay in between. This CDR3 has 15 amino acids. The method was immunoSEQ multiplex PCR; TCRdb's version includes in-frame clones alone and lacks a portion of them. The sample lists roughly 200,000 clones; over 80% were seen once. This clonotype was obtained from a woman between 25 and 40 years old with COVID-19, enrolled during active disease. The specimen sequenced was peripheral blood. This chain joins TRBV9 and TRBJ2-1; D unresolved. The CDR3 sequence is CASSVGFSSYNEQFF. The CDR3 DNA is TGTGCCAGCAGCGTAGGTTTCTCTTCCTACAATGAGCAGTTCTTC.